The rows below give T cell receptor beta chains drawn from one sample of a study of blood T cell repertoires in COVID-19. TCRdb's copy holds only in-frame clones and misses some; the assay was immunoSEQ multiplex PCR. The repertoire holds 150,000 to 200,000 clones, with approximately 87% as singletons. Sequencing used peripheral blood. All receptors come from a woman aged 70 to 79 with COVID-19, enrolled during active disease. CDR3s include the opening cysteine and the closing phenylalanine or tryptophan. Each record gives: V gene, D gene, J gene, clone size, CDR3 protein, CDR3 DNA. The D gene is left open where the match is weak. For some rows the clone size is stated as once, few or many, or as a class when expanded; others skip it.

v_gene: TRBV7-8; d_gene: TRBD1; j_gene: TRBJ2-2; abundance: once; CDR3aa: CASSTTGGATGELFF; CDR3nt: TGTGCCAGCAGCACGACAGGGGGCGCGACCGGGGAGCTGTTTTTT
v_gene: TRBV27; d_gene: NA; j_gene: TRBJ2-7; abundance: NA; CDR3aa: CASSPGFSYEQYF; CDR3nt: TGTGCCAGCAGTCCGGGTTTCTCCTACGAGCAGTACTTC
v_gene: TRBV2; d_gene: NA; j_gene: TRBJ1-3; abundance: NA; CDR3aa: CASSEDSTRNTIYF; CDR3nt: TGTGCCAGCAGCGAAGATTCTACCCGAAACACCATATATTTT
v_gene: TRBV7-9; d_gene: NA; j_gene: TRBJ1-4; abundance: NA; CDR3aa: CASSLAPGEEKLFF; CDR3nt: TGTGCCAGCAGCTTAGCCCCAGGCGAAGAAAAACTGTTTTTT
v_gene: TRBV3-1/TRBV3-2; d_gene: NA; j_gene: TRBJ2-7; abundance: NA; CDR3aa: CASSPAGVAYEQYF; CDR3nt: TGTGCCAGCAGCCCCGCCGGGGTTGCCTACGAGCAGTACTTC
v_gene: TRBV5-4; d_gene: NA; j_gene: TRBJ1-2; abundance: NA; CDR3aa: CASSLGTANYGYTF; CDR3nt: TGTGCCAGCAGCTTGGGGACAGCTAACTATGGCTACACCTTC
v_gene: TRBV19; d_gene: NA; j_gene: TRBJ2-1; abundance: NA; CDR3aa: CASGRGTYNEQFF; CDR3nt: TGTGCCAGTGGGAGGGGGACTTACAATGAGCAGTTCTTC
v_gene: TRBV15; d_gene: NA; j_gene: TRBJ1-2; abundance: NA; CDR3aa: CATRAWGVGGYTF; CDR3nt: TGTGCCACCAGAGCTTGGGGGGTAGGAGGCTACACCTTC
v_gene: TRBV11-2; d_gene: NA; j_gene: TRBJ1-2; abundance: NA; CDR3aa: CASSFHRTASNYGYTF; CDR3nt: TGTGCCAGCAGCTTCCATAGGACAGCTTCTAACTATGGCTACACCTTC
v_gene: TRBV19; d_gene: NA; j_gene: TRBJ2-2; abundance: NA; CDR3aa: CASSTGIAGELFF; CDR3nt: TGTGCCAGTAGTACAGGGATAGCCGGGGAGCTGTTTTTT
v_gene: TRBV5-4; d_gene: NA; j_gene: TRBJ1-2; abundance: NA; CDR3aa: CASSSSSAGVVGYTF; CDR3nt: TGTGCCAGCAGCTCCAGCTCTGCAGGGGTGGTTGGCTACACCTTC
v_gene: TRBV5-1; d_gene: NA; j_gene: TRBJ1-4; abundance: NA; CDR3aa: CASSFTGYTNEKLFF; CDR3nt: TGCGCCAGCAGCTTTACAGGGTACACTAATGAAAAACTGTTTTTT
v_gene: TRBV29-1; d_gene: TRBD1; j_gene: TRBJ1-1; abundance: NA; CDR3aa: CSVRTGRTEAFF; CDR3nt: TGCAGCGTAAGGACAGGGAGGACTGAAGCTTTCTTT
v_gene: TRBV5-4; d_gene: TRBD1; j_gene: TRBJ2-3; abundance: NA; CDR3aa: CASSLNRGPSTDTQYF; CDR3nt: TGTGCCAGCAGCTTGAACAGGGGTCCCAGCACAGATACGCAGTATTTT
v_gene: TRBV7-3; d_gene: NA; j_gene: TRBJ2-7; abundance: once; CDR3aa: CASSLRAGYEQYF; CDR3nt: TGTGCCAGCAGCTTAAGGGCAGGCTACGAGCAGTACTTC
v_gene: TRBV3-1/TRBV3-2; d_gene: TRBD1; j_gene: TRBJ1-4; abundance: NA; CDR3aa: CASSQAPGRGGATNEKLFF; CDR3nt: TGTGCCAGCAGCCAAGCCCCAGGGAGAGGGGGCGCAACTAATGAAAAACTGTTTTTT
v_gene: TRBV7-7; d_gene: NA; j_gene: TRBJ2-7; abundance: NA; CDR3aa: CASSPGTRLGEQYF; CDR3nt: TGTGCCAGCAGCCCCGGGACAAGGCTTGGGGAGCAGTACTTC
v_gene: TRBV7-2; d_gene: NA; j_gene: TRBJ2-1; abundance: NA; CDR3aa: CASSLAAGYYNEQFF; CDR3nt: TGTGCCAGCAGCTTAGCGGCGGGGTACTACAATGAGCAGTTCTTC
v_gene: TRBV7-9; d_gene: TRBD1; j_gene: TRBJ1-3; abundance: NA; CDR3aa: CASSPRGQGDSGNTIYF; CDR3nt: TGTGCCAGCAGCCCTCGGGGACAGGGGGACTCTGGAAACACCATATATTTT
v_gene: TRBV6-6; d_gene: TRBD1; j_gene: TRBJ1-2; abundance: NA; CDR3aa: CASSQGEIYGYTF; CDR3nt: TGTGCCAGCAGCCAGGGGGAAATTTATGGCTACACCTTC
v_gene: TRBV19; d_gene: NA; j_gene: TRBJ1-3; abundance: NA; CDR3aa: CASAEQQGAGNTIYF; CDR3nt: TGTGCCAGCGCCGAACAACAGGGTGCTGGAAACACCATATATTTT
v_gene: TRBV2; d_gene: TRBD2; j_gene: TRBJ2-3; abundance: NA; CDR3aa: CASRPGLAGRDTQYF; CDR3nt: TGTGCCAGCAGACCGGGACTAGCGGGCCGGGATACGCAGTATTTT
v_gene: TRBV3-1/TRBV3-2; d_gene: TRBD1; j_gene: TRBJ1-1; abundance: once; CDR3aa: CASSARDRLISIEAFF; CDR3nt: TGTGCCAGCAGCGCCCGGGACAGGCTTATCTCCATCGAAGCTTTCTTT
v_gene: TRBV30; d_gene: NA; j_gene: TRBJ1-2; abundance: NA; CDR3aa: CAWDRSGNYGYTF; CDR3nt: TGTGCCTGGGACCGTTCGGGTAACTATGGCTACACCTTC
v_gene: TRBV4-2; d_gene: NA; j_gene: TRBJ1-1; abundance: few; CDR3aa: CASSPSGGGGIWLNTEAFF; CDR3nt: TGTGCCAGCAGCCCCTCCGGGGGAGGGGGTATTTGGTTGAACACTGAAGCTTTCTTT
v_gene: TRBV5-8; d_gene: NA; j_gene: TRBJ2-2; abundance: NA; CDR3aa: CASSLDRGTGELFF; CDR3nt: TGTGCCAGCAGCTTGGATAGGGGCACCGGGGAGCTGTTTTTT